This T cell receptor beta chain is from a study of T cell changes during pregnancy in multiple sclerosis (dated by TCRdb to about 2019). For the study in its entirety: In women with multiple sclerosis, the researchers looked at how the T cell repertoire shifted as pregnancy progressed.

The library relied on the immunoSEQ multiplex PCR assay. TCRdb mirrors the immuneACCESS table, restricted to in-frame sequences. Some clones are absent from its copies; in checked studies, under half trace to an unresolved V gene, and the reason for the others is unknown. Here the sample has about 40,000 clones; 90% to 95% occur a single time. In total, the top ten clones hold about 0.34% of the sample. With respect to this clone: Its target antigen remains unknown. Nothing much larger sits one base from this clone, and base qualities are not available.

The trim is 1 base for V and 1 base for J, with a gap of 4 bases between the germline ends. The CDR3 contains 13 residues, cysteine and phenylalanine counted. CDR3 DNA is the only sequence kept; it has 39 bases, read in frame from the first base. Per the germline V gene, SGHNT is the CDR1 and YENEEA is the CDR2. The rearranged chain carries TRBV11-3 and TRBJ1-1; the D segment cannot be called with confidence. Specimen: CD4+ T cells from peripheral blood mononuclear cells, collected after pregnancy. This TCR came from a female donor with multiple sclerosis, enrolled in a pregnancy study. The DNA sequence follows: TGTGCCAGCAGCTTAGGGCAGAACACTGAAGCTTTCTTT. Its protein reads: CASSLGQNTEAFF.